A selection of T cell receptor beta chains follows, all from one sample in a study of T cells in Graves' hyperthyroidism and ophthalmopathy. In TCRdb, the multiplex PCR reads were re-called with MiXCR into one record per CDR3 protein. The sample lists 380,000 or so distinct CDR3 sequences, less than 15% occurring once. Material for sequencing was blood. These receptors came from a young man with Graves' hyperthyroidism that later progressed to Graves' ophthalmopathy. CDR3s include the opening cysteine and the closing phenylalanine or tryptophan. Fields, in order: CDR3 length, clone size, V gene, J gene, D gene, CDR3 DNA, CDR3 protein. A D gene is named only where the DNA matches it firmly. Some rows have no size entry. The others give once, few or many, or a class for an expanded clone.

>13|many|TRBV6-1|TRBJ2-7|TRBD1
TGTGCCAGCACTACAGGGGCCTCCTACGAGCAGTACTTC
CASTTGASYEQYF
>16|few|TRBV14|TRBJ2-1|-
TGTGCCAGCAGCCAAGAGGGGACAATTTTTTACAATGAGCAGTTCTTC
CASSQEGTIFYNEQFF
>16|many|TRBV7-8|TRBJ2-7|-
TGTGCCAGCACCAACGGTCCCAACAACAACCTCTACGAGCAGTACTTC
CASTNGPNNNLYEQYF
>14|-|TRBV5-1|TRBJ1-2|-
TGCGCCAGCAGCTTGGAGGAAGGAAACTATGGCTACACCTTC
CASSLEEGNYGYTF
>15|-|TRBV7-9|TRBJ1-5|-
TGTGCCAGCAGCCCTTCCGGACCTAGCAATCAGCCCCAGCATTTT
CASSPSGPSNQPQHF
>13|many|TRBV27|TRBJ1-5|TRBD1
TGTGCCAGCAAAACAGGGGACAATCAGCCCCAGCATTTT
CASKTGDNQPQHF
>14|-|TRBV5-8|TRBJ2-3|-
TGTGCCAGCAGCTTGGGGGGAACTCCAGATACGCAGTATTTT
CASSLGGTPDTQYF
>13|-|TRBV30|TRBJ2-2|-
TGTGCCTGGAGGGAAGTGAACACCGGGGAGCTGTTTTTT
CAWREVNTGELFF
>11|many|TRBV20-1|TRBJ2-7|TRBD2
TGCAGTGCCCGGGGGGCCTACGAGCAGTACTTC
CSARGAYEQYF
>16|many|TRBV2|TRBJ2-1|TRBD2
TGTGCCAGCAGTGGAATAGGGACTAGCGGCGACAATGAGCAGTTCTTC
CASSGIGTSGDNEQFF
>16|many|TRBV28|TRBJ2-3|TRBD2
TGTGCCAGCACCTCATTAGCGGGGGCGCGCACAGATACGCAGTATTTT
CASTSLAGARTDTQYF
>16|-|TRBV4-1|TRBJ1-5|-
TGCGCCAGCAGCCAAGTTGGGGCGTACGTCAATCAGCCCCAGCATTTT
CASSQVGAYVNQPQHF
>16|many|TRBV7-9|TRBJ2-3|-
TGTGCCAGCAGAAGGGGGGAGGCAACTAGCACAGATACGCAGTATTTT
CASRRGEATSTDTQYF
>14|many|TRBV18|TRBJ1-2|-
TGTGCCAGCTCACCACCAGAAGGGAGAGTGGTTTACACCTTC
CASSPPEGRVVYTF
>15|many|TRBV7-8|TRBJ1-5|-
TGTGCCAGCAGCTTCTCGACGGATAGCAATCAGCCCCAGCATTTT
CASSFSTDSNQPQHF
>17|many|TRBV28|TRBJ1-3|-
TGTGCCAGCAGTTTACCTCGGACAGTGGACTCTGGAAACACCATATATTTT
CASSLPRTVDSGNTIYF
>14|few|TRBV7-6|TRBJ2-1|-
TGTGCCAGCAGCGCCGTCCACGCCTACAATGAGCAGTTCTTC
CASSAVHAYNEQFF
>14|-|TRBV3-1|TRBJ2-7|-
TGTGCCAGCAGCCGCCCGGGACATACCTACGAGCAGTACTTC
CASSRPGHTYEQYF
>11|many|TRBV20-1|TRBJ2-5|-
TGCAGTGCTAACCTACTGGAGACCCAGTACTTC
CSANLLETQYF
>16|many|TRBV20-1|TRBJ2-7|-
TGCAGTGCTAGTGGAGCGGGCTTTAGGGGGGCCTACGAGCAGTACTTC
CSASGAGFRGAYEQYF
>16|-|TRBV5-6|TRBJ1-6|-
TGTGCCAGCAGCTTGGTGGACGGCCTCTATAATTCACCCCTCCACTTT
CASSLVDGLYNSPLHF
>14|many|TRBV3-1|TRBJ2-7|-
TGTGCCAGCAGCCAAGATACAGTAACCTACGAGCAGTACTTC
CASSQDTVTYEQYF
>15|few|TRBV6-1|TRBJ2-6|-
TGTGCCAGCAGAATAACGAGGGCTGGGGCCAACGTCCTGACTTTC
CASRITRAGANVLTF
>14|many|TRBV6-1|TRBJ2-7|-
TGTGCCAGCAGTGAATTGGACGGCTCCTACGAGCAGTACTTC
CASSELDGSYEQYF
>13|few|TRBV20-1|TRBJ2-5|TRBD2
TGCAGTGCTAGAGATAAGGGAGGGGAGACCCAGTACTTC
CSARDKGGETQYF
>13|many|TRBV28|TRBJ2-3|TRBD2
TGTGCCAGCAGGGGGAGGGTGAAAGATACGCAGTATTTT
CASRGRVKDTQYF
>18|-|TRBV18|TRBJ2-5|-
TGTGCCAGCTCACCAGAATGGGGGGCTCGGGCGTACCAAGAGACCCAGTACTTC
CASSPEWGARAYQETQYF
>16|many|TRBV11-2|TRBJ2-3|-
TGTGCCAGCAGCCCCCGCCCTGGTCGGGCCCGGAGGAGGCAGTATTTT
CASSPRPGRARRRQYF
>14|-|TRBV6-1|TRBJ2-3|TRBD2
TGTGCCAGCAGCTTAGCGGGGTTTGCAGATACGCAGTATTTT
CASSLAGFADTQYF
>14|-|TRBV15|TRBJ2-2|-
TGTGCCACCAGCAGACCTAGGAAGTTCGGGGAGCTGTTTTTT
CATSRPRKFGELFF
>18|many|TRBV7-9|TRBJ2-6|TRBD2
TGTGCCAGCAGCCTCGGACTAGCGGCCTACTCTGGGGCCAACGTCCTGACTTTC
CASSLGLAAYSGANVLTF
>13|many|TRBV28|TRBJ1-1|-
TGTGCCAGCAGTTCCCCCCCCGGCACTGAAGCTTTCTTT
CASSSPPGTEAFF
>16|-|TRBV6-1|TRBJ2-7|TRBD2
TGTGCCAGCAGCCCACGTCGGGGGGGACATACCTACGAGCAGTACTTC
CASSPRRGGHTYEQYF
>16|-|TRBV27|TRBJ2-3|TRBD1
TGTGCCAGCAGTTCGCTAACAGGGGAGAGGGGAGATACGCAGTATTTT
CASSSLTGERGDTQYF
>18|-|TRBV20-1|TRBJ2-2|TRBD2
TGCAGTGCTAGAGATTCGGAACTAGCGGGGACGGGCACCGGGGAGCTGTTTTTT
CSARDSELAGTGTGELFF